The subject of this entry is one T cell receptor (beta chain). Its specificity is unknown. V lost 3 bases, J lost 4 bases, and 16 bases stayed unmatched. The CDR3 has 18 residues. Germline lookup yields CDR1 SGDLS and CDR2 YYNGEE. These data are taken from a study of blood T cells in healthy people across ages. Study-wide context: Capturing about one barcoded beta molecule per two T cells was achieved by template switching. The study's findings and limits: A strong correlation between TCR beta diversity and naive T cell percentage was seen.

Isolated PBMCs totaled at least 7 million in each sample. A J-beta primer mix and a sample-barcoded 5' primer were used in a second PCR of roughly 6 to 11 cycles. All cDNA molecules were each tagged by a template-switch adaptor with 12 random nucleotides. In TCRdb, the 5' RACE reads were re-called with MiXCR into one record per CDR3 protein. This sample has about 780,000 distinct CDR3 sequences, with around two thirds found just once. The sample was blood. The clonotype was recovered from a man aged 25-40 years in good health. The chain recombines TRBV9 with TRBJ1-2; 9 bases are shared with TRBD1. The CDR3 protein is CASSGSGTGPLKPYGYTF. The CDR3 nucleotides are TGTGCCAGCAGCGGCTCCGGGACAGGGCCTCTCAAACCCTATGGCTACACCTTC.